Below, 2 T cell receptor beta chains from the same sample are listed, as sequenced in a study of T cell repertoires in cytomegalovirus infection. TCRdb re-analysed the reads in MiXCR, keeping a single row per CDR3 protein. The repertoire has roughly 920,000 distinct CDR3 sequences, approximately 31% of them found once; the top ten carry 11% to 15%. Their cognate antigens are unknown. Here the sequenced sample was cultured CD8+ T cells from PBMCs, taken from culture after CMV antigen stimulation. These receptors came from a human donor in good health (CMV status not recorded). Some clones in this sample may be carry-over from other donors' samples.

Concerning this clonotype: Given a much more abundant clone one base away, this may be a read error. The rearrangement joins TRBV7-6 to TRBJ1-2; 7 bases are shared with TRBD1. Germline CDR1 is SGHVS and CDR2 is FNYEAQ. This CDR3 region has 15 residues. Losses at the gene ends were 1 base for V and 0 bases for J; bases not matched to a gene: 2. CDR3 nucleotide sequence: TGTGCCAGCAGCTTAGAGGGGGCCACTAACTATGGCTACACCTTC. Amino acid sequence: CASSLEGATNYGYTF.

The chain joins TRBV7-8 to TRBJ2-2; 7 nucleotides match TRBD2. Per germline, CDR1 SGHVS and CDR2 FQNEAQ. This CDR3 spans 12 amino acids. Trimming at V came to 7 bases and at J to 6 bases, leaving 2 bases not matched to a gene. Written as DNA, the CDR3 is TGTGCCAGCATAGCGGGTCCCGGGGAGCTGTTTTTT. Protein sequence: CASIAGPGELFF. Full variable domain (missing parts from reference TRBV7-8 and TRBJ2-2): GAGVSQSPRYKVAKRGQDVALRCDPISGHVSLFWYQQALGQGPEFLTYFQNEAQLDKSGLPSDRFFAERPEGSVSTLKIQRTQQEDSAVYLCASIAGPGELFFGEGSRLTVL.